Following are 3 T cell receptor beta chains from one sample sequenced in a study of Graves' ophthalmopathy and Graves' hyperthyroidism (dated by TCRdb to 2016 to 2019). The instrument was an Illumina HiSeq 2000. For repertoire sequencing, TCR beta CDR3 regions were amplified from RNA transcripts. The first round of RT-PCR was done with HTBI primers and the Qiagen OneStep RT-PCR kit, and was followed by a second round of multiplex PCR, then size selection and purification. Using fastp at Q25 and MiXCR, TCRdb reprocessed the public reads and kept productive beta chains. Rows with a matching CDR3 protein are joined into one entry that keeps the most common DNA and genes. In all, the sample holds tens of thousands of distinct CDR3 sequences, and roughly 47% of those were seen once. Of the sample, roughly 4.7% is held by the ten largest clones. Sequenced sample: peripheral blood. Every receptor here comes from an adult woman with Graves' ophthalmopathy.

The genes are TRBV18 and TRBJ1-4; D unresolved. Germline CDR1 and CDR2: KGHSH and LQKENI. This CDR3 region has 15 residues. Trimming shortened V by 3 bases and J by 8 bases, and 16 bases separated the two germline ends. In DNA form, the CDR3 reads TGTGCCAGCTCACCGATGCAAACTAAGGCGGAAAAACTGTTTTTT. It specifies CASSPMQTKAEKLFF.

This clonotype was recorded at least ten times. V usage is TRBV4-2 and J usage is TRBJ2-1; the match to TRBD2 covers 10 bases. The CDR3 is 16 amino acids. CDR1 and CDR2 from the germline V gene are LGHNA and YNFKEQ. Germline trimming cut 4 bases from V and 5 bases from J; bases unmatched to any gene: 8. CDR3 nucleotide sequence: TGTGCCAGCAGCCCAGGGACTAGCGACTGGAACAATGAGCAGTTCTTC. This encodes CASSPGTSDWNNEQFF.

The chain is built from TRBV24-1 and TRBJ1-2, with D unclear. Trimming left V 5 bases short and J 11 bases short, with 14 bases between. The length of the CDR3 is 12 residues. Germline loops: CDR1 KGHDR, CDR2 SFDVKD. CDR3 amino acids: CATSVDTDRYTF. CDR3 bases: TGTGCCACCAGTGTAGATACAGATCGGTACACCTTC.